This TCR beta chain came from a study of T-cell reconstitution after alpha-beta-depleted transplantation in children. Overall study findings and caveats: In patients about two months after transplant, alpha-beta T cells reportedly arose from several hundred expanded graft clones.

The CDR3 covers 18 residues. Germline values: CDR1 DFQATT, CDR2 SNEGSKA (reference sequence). J gave up 3 bases and V 3 bases, and 9 bases lay outside the gene matches. This clonotype has just a few counts. Its antigen is unknown. Library preparation (for TCRbeta) was performed with unique molecular identifiers. TCRdb processed the PCR reads anew with MiXCR; each CDR3 protein has one entry. This sample has 200,000 to 300,000 distinct CDR3 sequences, with under 30% found just once. The sample was PBMCs, taken before TCRalphabeta/CD19-depleted stem cell transplant. The chain combines TRBV20-1 with TRBJ2-1, with 15 bases fitting TRBD2. This TCR derives from a girl aged 2-15 years with Fanconi anemia, due to receive a stem cell transplant. In DNA, the CDR3 is TGCAGTGCTAGGCCGGGACTAGCGGGAGGCACTTACTACAATGAGCAGTTCTTC. Its protein product is CSARPGLAGGTYYNEQFF.